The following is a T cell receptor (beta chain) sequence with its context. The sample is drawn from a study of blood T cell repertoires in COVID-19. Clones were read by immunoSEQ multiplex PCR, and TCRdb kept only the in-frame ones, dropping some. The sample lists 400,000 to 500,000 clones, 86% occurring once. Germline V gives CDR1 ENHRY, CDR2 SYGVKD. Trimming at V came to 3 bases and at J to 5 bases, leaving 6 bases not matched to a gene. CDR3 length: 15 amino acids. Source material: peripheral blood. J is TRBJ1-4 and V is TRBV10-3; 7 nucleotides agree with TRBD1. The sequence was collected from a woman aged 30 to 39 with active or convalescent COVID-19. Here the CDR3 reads CAISDFGTENEKLFF. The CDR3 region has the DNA TGTGCCATCAGTGACTTTGGGACAGAAAATGAAAAACTGTTTTTT.